This T cell receptor (beta chain) is drawn from a study of liver allograft versus peripheral blood T cells (dated by TCRdb to between 2020 and 2021). Looking at the study overall: The study compared T cell receptor repertoires found within transplanted livers against repertoires in the peripheral blood of liver transplant recipients.

General study outcomes and caveats: According to the report, the T cell receptor repertoires detected in peripheral blood were different from the repertoires found inside liver allografts.

With regard to this clonotype: No antigen is known for it. A read error may explain this, as a much larger clone is one base away.

The CDR3 runs 13 amino acids, cysteine and valine included. Only the CDR3 part of the read is kept: 39 bases, read in frame from the first base. Based on the germline V gene, the CDR1 and CDR2 sequences are MNHEY and SVGAGI. V loses 5 bases, J loses 7 bases, and the germline ends lie 15 bases apart. The run used an Illumina MiSeq. TCRdb redid the processing of the public reads, applying fastp at Q25 and MiXCR, and retained in-frame beta chains. When rows share a CDR3 protein, they turn into one entry using the most common DNA and genes. The sample data list 1,400 or so distinct CDR3 sequences, and about 14% of these were observed just once. The top ten constitute roughly 8% of the sample.

This receptor chain uses TRBV6-5 and TRBJ2-7; the D gene is not confidently resolved. The sequence came from a human patient who had a liver transplant. Once a transplant has taken place, some T cells may be donor derived. The CDR3 has the sequence CASSDLQDGEQYV. The DNA reads as follows: TGTGCCAGCAGTGACCTGCAGGATGGTGAGCAGTACGTC.